This entry is about one T cell receptor beta chain. What it binds is unknown. The data derive from a study of shared clonotypes between healthy human individuals. Study-level findings and limits: Sampling involved blood alone; tissue repertoires likely differ. Naive subsets typically showed greater estimated richness than memory subsets.

V lost 6 bases, J lost 4 bases, and 24 bases lay in between. Looked up from germline, CDR1 is MNHNS and CDR2 is SASEGT. The CDR3 extends over 17 amino acids. A roughly 200 ng quantity of DNA, some 30,000 T cell genomes, went into the sorted-subset replicate PCRs. Libraries were prepared by immunoSEQ multiplex PCR; TCRdb keeps only in-frame clonotypes and omits some of them. The sample lists some 300,000 clones, around four fifths occurring once. This receptor was obtained from a man younger than 40 in good health. J is TRBJ1-2 and V is TRBV6-1, with TRBD1 as a possible D gene (6 bases). The material sequenced was memory CD4+ T cells sorted from blood. Regarding subset: CD45RA-negative fraction. Here the CDR3 DNA reads TGTGCCAGCAGGGAAACCTCTGGACAGACCGCCTCCTATGGCTACACCTTC. This sequence encodes CASRETSGQTASYGYTF.